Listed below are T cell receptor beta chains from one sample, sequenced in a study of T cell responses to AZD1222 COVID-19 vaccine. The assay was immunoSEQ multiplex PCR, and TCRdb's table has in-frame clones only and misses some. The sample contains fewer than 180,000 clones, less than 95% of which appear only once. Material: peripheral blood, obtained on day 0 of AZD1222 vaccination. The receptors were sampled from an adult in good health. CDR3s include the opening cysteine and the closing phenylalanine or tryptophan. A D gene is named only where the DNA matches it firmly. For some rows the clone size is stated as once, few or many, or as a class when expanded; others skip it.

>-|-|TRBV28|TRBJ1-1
TGTGCCAGCAGTTTAGATCGGAACACTGAAGCTTTCTTT
CASSLDRNTEAFF
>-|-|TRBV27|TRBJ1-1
TGTGCCAGCAGTACGTGGGAGAACACTGAAGCTTTCTTT
CASSTWENTEAFF
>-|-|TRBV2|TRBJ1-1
TGTGCCAGCAGCCGACTTGACAGAAACACTGAAGCTTTCTTT
CASSRLDRNTEAFF
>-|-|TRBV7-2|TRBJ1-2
TGTGCCAGCAGCGCGACACCAATGATCGGGGGCTACACCTTC
CASSATPMIGGYTF
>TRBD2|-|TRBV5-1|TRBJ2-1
TGCGCCAGCGTATCACTAGCGGGGGGCCAAGAGCAGTTCTTC
CASVSLAGGQEQFF
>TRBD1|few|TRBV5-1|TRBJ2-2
TGCGCCAGCAGCTTGGGGACAGGGGATGCCGGGGAGCTGTTTTTT
CASSLGTGDAGELFF
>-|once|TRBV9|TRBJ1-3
TGTGCCAGCAGCGACGGACTCTCAAGCTCTGGAAACACCATATATTTT
CASSDGLSSSGNTIYF
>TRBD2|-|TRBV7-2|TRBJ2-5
TGTGCCAGCAGCTTACAAGCGGGAGGAGGGGAGACCCAGTACTTC
CASSLQAGGGETQYF
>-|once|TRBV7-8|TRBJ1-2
TGTGCCAGCAGTCCCCGCACGGGCTCCTTAACGGGGGACTATGGCTACACCTTC
CASSPRTGSLTGDYGYTF
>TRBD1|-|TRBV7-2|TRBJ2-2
TGTGCCAGCAGCCTCCAGCCAGGGGGAGAACACGGGGAGCTGTTTTTT
CASSLQPGGEHGELFF
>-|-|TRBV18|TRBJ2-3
TGTGCCAGCTCACCACGGCTCGAGGTTTTCACAGATACGCAGTATTTT
CASSPRLEVFTDTQYF
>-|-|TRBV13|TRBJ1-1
TGTGCCAGCAGCTTGAGACGGTTGATGAACACTGAAGCTTTCTTT
CASSLRRLMNTEAFF
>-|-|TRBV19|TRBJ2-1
TGTGCCAGTAGTATAGAGGGACGCGTCAATGAGCAGTTCTTC
CASSIEGRVNEQFF
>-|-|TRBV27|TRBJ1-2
TGTGCCAGCAGTATCACACCATACTATGGCTACACCTTC
CASSITPYYGYTF
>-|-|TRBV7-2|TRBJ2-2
TGTGCCAGCAGCTTGCAGGGTACCGGGGAGCTGTTTTTT
CASSLQGTGELFF
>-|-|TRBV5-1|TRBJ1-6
TGCGCCAGCAGCTTGGACAGGGATTATTCACCCCTCCACTTT
CASSLDRDYSPLHF
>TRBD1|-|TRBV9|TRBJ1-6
TGTGCCAGCAGCGTGGGACAGGACCTTCGATTGGGATCACCCCTCCACTTT
CASSVGQDLRLGSPLHF
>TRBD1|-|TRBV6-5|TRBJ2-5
TGTGCCAGCAGTTACGGGGGACAGGGGGTGGCAGAGACCCAGTACTTC
CASSYGGQGVAETQYF
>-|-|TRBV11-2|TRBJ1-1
TGTGCCAGCACCAGCATTTCCGCCGACACTGAAGCTTTCTTT
CASTSISADTEAFF
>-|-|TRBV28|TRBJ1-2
TGTGCCAGCAGTCAATCTCGGGTGGCTCCGGGCGGCTACACCTTC
CASSQSRVAPGGYTF
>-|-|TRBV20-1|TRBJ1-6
TGCAGTGCTAAGCTTGGGTCACCCCTCCACTTT
CSAKLGSPLHF
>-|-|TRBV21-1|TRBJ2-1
TGTGCCAGCAGCAGGGGGACTAGCGGAGTACACAATGAGCAGTTCTTC
CASSRGTSGVHNEQFF
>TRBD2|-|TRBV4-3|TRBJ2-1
TGCGCCAGCAGCCAAGATCGCGGGAGAATGCTTACACGATTCAATGAGCAGTTCTTC
CASSQDRGRMLTRFNEQFF
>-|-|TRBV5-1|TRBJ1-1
TGCGCCAGCAGCTCAAGCAGGTTTAGAGTCGCTGAAGCTTTCTTT
CASSSSRFRVAEAFF
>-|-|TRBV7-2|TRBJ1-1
TGTGCCAGCAGCTTTGTTACTGAAGCTTTCTTT
CASSFVTEAFF
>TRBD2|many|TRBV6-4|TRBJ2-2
TGTGCCAGCAGTCCCAACGCGGGAGGCGGTACCGGGGAGCTGTTTTTT
CASSPNAGGGTGELFF
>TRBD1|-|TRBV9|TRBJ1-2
TGTGCCAGCAGCCCCACCTTCGCACAGGGGGCGAACTATGGCTACACCTTC
CASSPTFAQGANYGYTF
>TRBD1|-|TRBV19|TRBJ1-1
TGTGCCAGTAGTAGATACGGACAGGTAGGCACTGAAGCTTTCTTT
CASSRYGQVGTEAFF
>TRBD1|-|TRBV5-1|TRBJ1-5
TGCGCCAGCAGCCCGACAGGGATTGGAAGTCAGCCCCAGCATTTT
CASSPTGIGSQPQHF
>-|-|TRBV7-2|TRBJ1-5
TGTGCCAGCAGCTTAGATTTAAATCAGCCCCAGCATTTT
CASSLDLNQPQHF
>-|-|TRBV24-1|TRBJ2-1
TGTGCCACCAGTGATCCTGAGAATGAGCAGTTCTTC
CATSDPENEQFF
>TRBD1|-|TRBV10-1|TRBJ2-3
TGCGCCAGCAGTGCTTCAGGGGGAGATACGCAGTATTTT
CASSASGGDTQYF
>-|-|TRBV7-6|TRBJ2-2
TGTGCCAGCAGGCCTGGGGGGGCATCGAACACCGGGGAGCTGTTTTTT
CASRPGGASNTGELFF
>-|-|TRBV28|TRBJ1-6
TGTGCCAGCACCTCATGGCAGGGATCCTATAATTCACCCCTCCACTTT
CASTSWQGSYNSPLHF
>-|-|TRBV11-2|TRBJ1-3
TGTGCCAGCAGCTTAGATCGGACCAGCTCTGGAAACACCATATATTTT
CASSLDRTSSGNTIYF
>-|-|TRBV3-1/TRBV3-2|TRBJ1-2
TGTGCCAGCAGCCAAGCAGAGGTTGGCTACACCTTC
CASSQAEVGYTF
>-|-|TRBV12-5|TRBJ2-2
TGTGCTAGTGGTTTGGTGATCGGGGTAATTTCGAACACCGGGGAGCTGTTTTTT
CASGLVIGVISNTGELFF
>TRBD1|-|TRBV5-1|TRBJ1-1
TGCGCCAGCAGCTCCGGGACAGGGAGCACTGAAGCTTTCTTT
CASSSGTGSTEAFF
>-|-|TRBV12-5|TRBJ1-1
TGTGCTAGTGCCCTGTGGGAGGGCACTGAAGCTTTCTTT
CASALWEGTEAFF
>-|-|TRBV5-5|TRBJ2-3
TGTGCCAGCAGCTCGCAGCACCCTCGGTTAGGGGATACGCAGTATTTT
CASSSQHPRLGDTQYF
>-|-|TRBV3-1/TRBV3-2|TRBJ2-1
TGTGCCAGCAGCCAGGGAGGCCCCTACAATGAGCAGTTCTTC
CASSQGGPYNEQFF